The T cell receptor beta chain under discussion was sequenced for a study of blood T cell repertoires in COVID-19 (TCRdb year 2020). Turning to the overall study: Samples covering the acute and convalescent phases of COVID-19 were provided by collaborators in the United States, Italy and Spain. The prospective study material was composed of cDNA or gDNA derived from T cells, B-cell-depleted T cells, or PBMCs. The dataset comprised deeply sampled blood TCRbeta repertoires from subjects exposed to, actively infected with, or recovered from COVID-19. The repertoires were made available in a free public database intended to serve as a resource for research on the immune response to SARS-CoV-2. Samples were obtained from the ongoing ImmuneRACE study (first 160 participants) and from over 1,000 subjects provided by 6 global collaborators. A de-identified subject ID, COVID-19 status, age in years and sex were almost always included in the sample metadata. Where available, HLA class I and class II types were obtained from metadata supplied by the sample provider rather than from assay-based typing. Results and caveats for the whole study, not just this receptor: The amount of clinical and demographic metadata varied by source and participant and was provided uncurated.

Remarks on this clone: Its antigen has not been determined. Per-base quality was not reported, and no clone a single base away is much larger than it.

Ends trimmed: V by 5 bases, J by 5 bases; bases unmatched to a gene: 7. The CDR3 holds 16 amino acids from the cysteine to the phenylalanine. Kept here is only the CDR3 DNA, which spans 48 bases and is read in frame from base 1. The germline V gene (reference sequence) supplies CDR1 MNHNY and CDR2 SVGAGI. TCRbeta CDR3 regions were amplified from genomic DNA using the immunoSEQ Assay, a bias-controlled multiplex PCR. The study's processing was this. The number of nucleated cells in each sample was estimated by amplification of reference gene primers within the assay. To quantify the absolute abundance of each unique TCRbeta CDR3 rearrangement, sequence reads were collapsed and filtered. Productive Simpson clonality was computed per sample as the square root of Simpson's diversity index over productive rearrangements. The immuneACCESS repertoire file appears here via TCRdb, limited to in-frame rearrangements. These files lack a portion of the clones; in checked studies, under half of the deficit traces to unresolved V genes, and the cause of the others is not known. Clone size and V and J calls were adopted from that table, with D and trimming inferred from the DNA. Recorded for this sample are 100,000 to 110,000 clones; just under 85% of them occurred a single time. 13% of the sample is taken by the ten largest.

Whole blood was collected in K2EDTA tubes by collaborating institutions according to the institutions' own protocols. For TCRbeta analysis, collaborator samples were shipped as frozen whole blood, as isolated PBMCs, or as DNA extracted from either sample type. Sequenced sample: peripheral blood. The receptor chain draws on TRBV6-6 and TRBJ2-1, and 12 bases in between align with TRBD2. The receptor was derived from a middle-aged man with active or convalescent COVID-19. Read as DNA, the sequence is TGTGCCAGCAGTCAGCCTAGCGGGAGGGCCGACAATGAGCAGTTCTTC. The translation is CASSQPSGRADNEQFF.